The 13 T cell receptor beta chains given below trace back to one sample, sequenced in a study of T cells after yellow fever vaccination. TCRdb redid the calling of the 5' RACE reads with MiXCR, one entry per CDR3 protein. The sample records roughly 250,000 distinct CDR3 sequences, 13% being singletons. The sequences come from CD4+ T cells sorted from PBMCs, collected 45 days after the yellow fever booster vaccination. The receptors originated from a man aged 25 to 45 who received the YFV17D yellow fever vaccine.

This clonotype was observed a handful of times. The rearrangement joins TRBV20-1 to TRBJ2-3, with D possibly TRBD2 on 6 matching bases. V lost 1 base and J lost 0, with 20 bases in between. The CDR3 spans 18 residues. CDR1 and CDR2 from the germline V gene are DFQATT and SNEGSKA (reference sequence). The CDR3 protein is CSARGGSGKTSSTDTQYF. The CDR3 coding sequence is TGCAGTGCTAGAGGGGGTAGCGGAAAAACTTCTAGCACAGATACGCAGTATTTT.

The chain uses TRBV20-1 and TRBJ1-6; possible D gene TRBD1, 5 bases. The CDR3 runs to 15 residues. Per the germline V gene, CDR1 is DFQATT and CDR2 is SNEGSKA (reference sequence). V was trimmed by 7 bases and J by 6 bases, leaving 19 bases between them. CDR3 region: CSVVYKGGGNSPLHF. The DNA of the CDR3 is TGCAGTGTCGTATACAAGGGCGGGGGTAATTCACCCCTCCACTTT.

This clonotype has only a few counts. The V and J genes are TRBV4-3 and TRBJ2-7; 9 bases match TRBD2. With 1 base clipped from V and 6 bases from J, the junction kept 7 bases outside the gene matches. This CDR3 has 15 amino acids. Germline V gene lookup returns CDR1 LGHNA and CDR2 YSLEER. The CDR3 nucleotides are TGCGCCAGCAGCCAAGTAACTAGCGGGCCGGGCGAGCAGTACTTC. Translated, it gives CASSQVTSGPGEQYF.

This clonotype was detected ten times or more. The chain employs TRBV18 and TRBJ2-3; D not certain. The CDR3 has 14 residues. The germline CDR1 and CDR2 sequences are KGHSH and LQKENI. V lost 2 bases and J 0 bases, leaving 6 bases between the germline ends. The CDR3 coding sequence is TGTGCCAGCTCACCAGCTAGGAGCACAGATACGCAGTATTTT. Its translation: CASSPARSTDTQYF.

This clonotype was detected ten times or more. The V call is TRBV29-1, the J call TRBJ2-5; D is ambiguous. Trimming shortened V by 4 bases and J by 5 bases, and 14 bases separated the two germline ends. This CDR3 has 13 amino acids. The V gene's germline CDR1 is SQVTM and CDR2 ANQGSEA. The CDR3 DNA reads as TGCAGCGTTGCCTTGACGATGGGGGAGACCCAGTACTTC. It yields the protein CSVALTMGETQYF.

This chain uses TRBV14 with TRBJ2-5, with 7 bases fitting TRBD2. The V and J ends lost 4 bases and 5 bases, in that order; junction bases with no gene match: 4. The CDR3 has 13 amino acids. In germline, CDR1 is SGHDN, CDR2 FVKESK. The CDR3 protein is CASSRGGLETQYF. The CDR3 DNA sequence: TGTGCCAGCAGCCGGGGGGGACTGGAGACCCAGTACTTC.

This clonotype occurred many times. This chain connects TRBV20-1 to TRBJ2-5; D assignment may be TRBD1 or TRBD2 (6 bases each). The CDR3 sequence is 13 residues long. V was cut by 4 bases and J by 0 bases, with 9 bases left in between. From germline, CDR1 is DFQATT and CDR2 SNEGSKA (reference sequence). The CDR3 sequence: CSAKGGNQETQYF. The DNA for the CDR3 is TGCAGTGCTAAGGGGGGCAACCAAGAGACCCAGTACTTC.

This rearrangement joins TRBV5-1 to TRBJ1-2, with D unclear. The V and J ends lost 4 bases and 8 bases respectively, with 18 bases between them. Germline V gene sequence: CDR1 SGHRS, CDR2 YFSETQ. The CDR3 has 14 residues. CDR3 nucleotides: TGCGCCAGCAGCGTCCAGCGCGCGGATCCCGGCTACACCTTC. Amino acids: CASSVQRADPGYTF.

The CDR3 region is CASSAQRGGSSSGANVLTF. The CDR3 DNA reads as TGTGCCAGCAGCGCTCAACGGGGGGGCTCCAGCTCTGGGGCCAACGTCCTGACTTTC. This chain joins TRBV11-2 and TRBJ2-6; TRBD2 matches at 8 bases. Looked up from germline, CDR1 is SGHAT and CDR2 is FQNNGV. The CDR3 has 19 amino acids. V lost 5 bases to trimming and J lost 0 bases; unmatched junction nucleotides: 12.

This rearrangement joins TRBV12-3 or TRBV12-4 to TRBJ1-5, with 7 bases matching TRBD1. Trimming cost V 8 bases and J 7 bases; bases outside gene matches: 5. The CDR3 has 12 residues. The CDR3 reads CASRDRDQPQHF. CDR3 bases: TGTGCCAGCCGGGACAGAGACCAGCCCCAGCATTTT.

This clonotype was observed a few times. The V call is TRBV7-2, the J call TRBJ2-7; D not certain. V was clipped by 7 bases and J by 2 bases, with 18 bases between them. Germline CDR1 SGHTA, CDR2 FQGNSA. There are 15 residues in the CDR3. The CDR3 loop is CASTPMPVETYEQYF. The CDR3 coding sequence is TGTGCCAGCACGCCCATGCCGGTTGAAACCTACGAGCAGTACTTC.

The V gene is TRBV18, the J gene TRBJ2-7, with D hard to call. Germline-derived CDR1 and CDR2 are KGHSH and LQKENI. The CDR3 is 13 amino acids. V gave up 5 bases and J gave up 9 bases, with 17 bases separating them. CDR3 nucleotides: TGTGCCAGCTCATCTTTAGAATCTGACGTGCAGTACTTC. Translating it yields CASSSLESDVQYF. Filled out from reference TRBV18 and TRBJ2-7, the complete variable domain reads NAGVMQNPRHLVRRRGQEARLRCSPMKGHSHVYWYRQLPEEGLKFMVYLQKENIIDESGMPKERFSAEFPKEGPSILRIQQVVRGDSAAYFCASSSLESDVQYFGPGTRLTVT.

The V gene is TRBV27, the J gene TRBJ1-3, with a weak D call TRBD1 (6 bases). Germline assignment: CDR1 MNHEY and CDR2 SMNVEV (reference sequence). Trimming took 0 bases from V and 9 from J, leaving 15 bases between them. This CDR3 contains 15 residues. The CDR3, as DNA: TGTGCCAGCAGTTTATCGGGGGCCCCTATGGCCACCATATATTTT. Protein product: CASSLSGAPMATIYF.